The next 14 T cell receptor beta chains were all read from a single sample in a study of blood T cells in healthy people across ages (dated by TCRdb to the mid-2010s). The library was prepared using 5' RACE. TCRdb records Illumina HiSeq 2500 as the sequencer. The second PCR ran for roughly 7 to 11 cycles and used a J-beta primer mix along with a sample-barcoded 5' primer. TCRdb reworked the public reads: Q25 trimming with fastp, MiXCR clone assembly, productive beta chains retained. Each record represents a unique CDR3 protein, reported with the most common genes and DNA among its rows. The sample data list about a million distinct CDR3 sequences, and under 50% of these were observed just once. 13% of the sample is held by the ten biggest clonotypes. Sequencing was done on a sample of blood. The receptor set was obtained from a man aged 25 to 40 in good health.

This chain connects TRBV29-1 to TRBJ1-1, with D uncertain. The germline V gene has CDR1 SQVTM and CDR2 ANQGSEA. V was clipped by 4 bases and J by 2 bases, with 5 bases between them. The CDR3 sequence is 11 residues long. CDR3 sequence (DNA): TGCAGCGTTGGATTCAACACTGAAGCTTTCTTT. Translated: CSVGFNTEAFF.

The DNA for the CDR3 is TGTGCCAGCAGCTTAGCGGGCCTTTTCAATCAGCCCCAGCATTTT. Amino acids: CASSLAGLFNQPQHF. V usage is TRBV7-2 and J usage is TRBJ1-5; D is unresolved. The CDR3 totals 15 residues. Germline V CDR1 and CDR2: SGHTA, FQGNSA. The germline V and J ends were trimmed by 0 bases and 3 bases, with 9 bases remaining between them.

For the CDR3, the DNA is TGCGCCAGCAGCTTGGGGGGACAGATCAATGAGCAGTACTTC. It encodes CASSLGGQINEQYF. V is TRBV5-1 and J is TRBJ2-5; TRBD1 aligns across 7 bases. Per the germline V gene, CDR1 is SGHRS and CDR2 is YFSETQ. This CDR3 region has 14 residues. V shed 0 bases, J shed 11 bases, and the junction held 10 bases outside the gene matches.

This clonotype was seen a handful of times. DNA of the CDR3: TGCGCCAGCAGCCAAGTCGCGGACCATTACAATGAGCAGTTCTTC. It translates to CASSQVADHYNEQFF. V and J are TRBV4-1 and TRBJ2-1, with D hard to call. Trimming left V 1 base short and J 4 bases short, with 11 bases between. Looked up from germline, CDR1 is MGHRA and CDR2 is YSYEKL. The CDR3 runs 15 residues.

This chain uses TRBV12-3 or TRBV12-4 with TRBJ2-1; D call uncertain. This CDR3 has 15 amino acids. Trimming took 5 bases from V and 0 from J, leaving 11 bases between them. The CDR3 sequence is CASSPPRRSYNEQFF. In DNA, the CDR3 is TGTGCCAGCAGTCCCCCCAGGCGCTCCTACAATGAGCAGTTCTTC.

V gene TRBV6-5 combines with J gene TRBJ2-7; 7 nucleotides match TRBD1. Losses at the gene ends were 6 bases for V and 12 bases for J; bases not matched to a gene: 11. CDR3 size: 12 residues. The germline gives CDR1 MNHEY, CDR2 SVGAGI. The CDR3 here is CASSFGTEKRYF. The DNA for the CDR3 is TGTGCCAGCAGCTTCGGGACAGAGAAGCGGTACTTC.

V and J are TRBV2 and TRBJ1-5; 11 bases are shared with TRBD1. The germline V gene has CDR1 SNHLY and CDR2 FYNNEI. The CDR3 has 15 amino acids. V lost 8 bases to trimming and J lost 4 bases; unmatched junction nucleotides: 7. CDR3 nucleotides: TGTGCCAGCGGGGACAGGGGGAGGGCGAATCAGCCCCAGCATTTT. Translating it yields CASGDRGRANQPQHF.

This clonotype has a handful of counts. The rearrangement links TRBV24-1 to TRBJ2-6; D gene unclear. With 7 bases removed from V and 3 bases from J, the gap between germline ends came to 9 bases. The CDR3 sequence is 14 residues long. Germline lookup yields CDR1 KGHDR and CDR2 SFDVKD. CDR3 coding DNA: TGTGCCACCAGCCCCGCCCTTGGGGCCAACGTCCTGACTTTC. It is translated as CATSPALGANVLTF.

This rearrangement joins TRBV28 to TRBJ1-6; 7 bases are a match to TRBD1. The CDR3 contains 14 residues. The V gene end was trimmed by 10 bases and the J gene end by 11 bases; junction bases not matched to a gene: 14. CDR1 MDHEN and CDR2 SYDVKM come from the germline V gene. In DNA, the CDR3 is TGTGCCACTGGAGCTGGGACAGTTAAACCACCCCTCCACTTT. Amino acids: CATGAGTVKPPLHF.

The chain joins TRBV7-3 to TRBJ2-3; D gene unclear. The CDR3 loop spans 14 amino acids. The germline CDR1 and CDR2 sequences are SGHTA and FQGTGA. Trimming removed 1 base at V and 6 bases at J, with 11 bases between. The CDR3 sequence: CASSLIGGLDTQYF. CDR3 DNA sequence: TGTGCCAGCAGCTTAATCGGTGGGTTGGATACGCAGTATTTT.

The rearrangement joins TRBV7-2 to TRBJ1-2; 8 nucleotides match TRBD1. The CDR3 has 18 residues. V shed 4 bases and J 4 bases; nucleotides not matched to a gene: 17. CDR1 and CDR2 from the germline V gene are SGHTA and FQGNSA. CDR3 sequence reads: CASSSDYWTGTKPYGYTF. CDR3 coding DNA: TGTGCCAGCAGCTCCGACTATTGGACAGGGACAAAGCCCTATGGCTACACCTTC.

In its sample, this clonotype was seen a few times. The chain links TRBV7-2 to TRBJ2-1; no clear D. Germline V lookup: CDR1 SGHTA, CDR2 FQGNSA. This CDR3 spans 17 amino acids. The V gene lost 1 base and the J gene lost 0 bases, with 13 bases spanning the gap. CDR3: CASSLVVLRSSYNEQFF. The DNA of the CDR3 is TGTGCCAGCAGCTTAGTGGTTCTGCGAAGCTCCTACAATGAGCAGTTCTTC.

The chain employs TRBV5-1 and TRBJ1-1; no definite D call. Trimming took 2 bases from V and 1 from J, leaving 12 bases between them. Per the germline V gene, CDR1 is SGHRS and CDR2 is YFSETQ. The CDR3 has 15 amino acids. DNA of the CDR3: TGCGCCAGCAGCTTCGAATCAGTTAGGAACACTGAAGCTTTCTTT. This encodes CASSFESVRNTEAFF.

The rearrangement links TRBV28 to TRBJ2-1, with 9 bases fitting TRBD1. This CDR3 spans 16 amino acids. J was trimmed by 7 bases and V by 6 bases; bases with no gene match: 13. Germline lookup yields CDR1 MDHEN and CDR2 SYDVKM. The CDR3 spells CASRTSGNRGRNEQFF. CDR3 DNA sequence: TGTGCCAGCAGGACAAGCGGGAACAGGGGGCGGAATGAGCAGTTCTTC.